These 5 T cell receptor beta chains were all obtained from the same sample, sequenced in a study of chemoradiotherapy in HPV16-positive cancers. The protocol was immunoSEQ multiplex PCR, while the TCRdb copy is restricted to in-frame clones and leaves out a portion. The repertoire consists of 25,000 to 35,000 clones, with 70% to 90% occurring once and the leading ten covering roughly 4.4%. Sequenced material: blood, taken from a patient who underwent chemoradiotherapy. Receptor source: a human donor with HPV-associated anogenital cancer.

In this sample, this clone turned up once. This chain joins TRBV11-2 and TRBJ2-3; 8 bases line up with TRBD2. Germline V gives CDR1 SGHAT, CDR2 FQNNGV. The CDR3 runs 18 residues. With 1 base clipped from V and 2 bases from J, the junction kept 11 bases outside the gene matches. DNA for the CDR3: TGTGCCAGCAGCTTAGGTTCGGCTAGCGGGTACTACACAGATACGCAGTATTTT. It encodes CASSLGSASGYYTDTQYF.

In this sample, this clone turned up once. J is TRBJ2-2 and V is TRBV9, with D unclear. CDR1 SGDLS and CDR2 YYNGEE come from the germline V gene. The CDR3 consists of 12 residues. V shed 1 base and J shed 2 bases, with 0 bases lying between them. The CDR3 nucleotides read TGTGCCAGCAGCGTAAACACCGGGGAGCTGTTTTTT. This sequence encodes CASSVNTGELFF.

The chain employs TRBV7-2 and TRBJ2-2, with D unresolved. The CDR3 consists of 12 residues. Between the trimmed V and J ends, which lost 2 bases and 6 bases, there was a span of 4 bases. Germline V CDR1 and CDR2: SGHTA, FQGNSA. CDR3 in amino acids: CASSLFSGELFF. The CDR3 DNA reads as TGTGCCAGCAGCTTATTCTCCGGGGAGCTGTTTTTT.

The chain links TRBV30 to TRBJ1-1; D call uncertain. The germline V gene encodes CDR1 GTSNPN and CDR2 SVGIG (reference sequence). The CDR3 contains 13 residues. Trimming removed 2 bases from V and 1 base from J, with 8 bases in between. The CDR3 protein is CAWSLTPNTEAFF. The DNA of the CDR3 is TGTGCCTGGAGTTTAACCCCGAACACTGAAGCTTTCTTT.

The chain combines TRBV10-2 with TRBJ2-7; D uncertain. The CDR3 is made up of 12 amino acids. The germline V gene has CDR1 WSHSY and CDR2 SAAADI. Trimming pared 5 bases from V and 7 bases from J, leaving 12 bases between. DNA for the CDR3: TGCGCCAGCAGTCCTGATCCCTGGGAGCAGTACTTC. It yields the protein CASSPDPWEQYF.